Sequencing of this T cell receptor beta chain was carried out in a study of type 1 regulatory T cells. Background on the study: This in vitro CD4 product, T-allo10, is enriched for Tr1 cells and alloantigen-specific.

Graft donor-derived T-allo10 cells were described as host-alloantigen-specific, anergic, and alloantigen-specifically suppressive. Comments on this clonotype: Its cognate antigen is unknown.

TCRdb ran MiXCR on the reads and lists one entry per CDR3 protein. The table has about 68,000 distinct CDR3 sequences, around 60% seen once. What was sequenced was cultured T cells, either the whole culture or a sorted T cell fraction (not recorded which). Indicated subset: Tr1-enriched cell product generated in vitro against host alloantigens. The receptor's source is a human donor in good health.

The chain's CDR3 is CAASTSGLGNEQFF. The CDR3 bases are TGTGCCGCAAGTACTAGCGGGTTAGGCAATGAGCAGTTCTTC. The rearrangement joins TRBV24-1 to TRBJ2-1; 9 bases are a match to TRBD2. In germline, CDR1 is KGHDR, CDR2 SFDVKD. V dropped 12 bases and J dropped 6; count of bases not matched to a gene: 11. CDR3 size: 14 residues.